The rows below give T cell receptor beta chains drawn from one sample of a study of T-cell memory formation after mild COVID-19. A single record per CDR3 protein comes from TCRdb applying MiXCR to the 5' RACE reads. This sample has some 320,000 distinct CDR3 sequences, with around 15% found just once. Material: PBMCs or a T cell subset sorted from them (not recorded which). The source is a man younger than 35 who had mild COVID-19 (a few samples of this study predate the infection). Cell type and time point are not known. The CDR3 runs from the conserved cysteine through the conserved F or W. The order of the fields is D gene, J gene, clone size, V gene, CDR3 length, CDR3 protein, CDR3 DNA. D genes are given only for firm matches. Only part of the rows carry a size: once, few, many, or a class if the clone is expanded.

>TRBD1|TRBJ1-6|.|TRBV7-2|15
CASSSGQGLGSPLHF
TGTGCCAGCAGCTCCGGACAGGGTCTGGGTTCACCCCTCCACTTT
>.|TRBJ2-3|.|TRBV2|14
CASKRDWNSDTQYF
TGTGCCAGCAAGAGGGACTGGAACTCAGATACGCAGTATTTT
>.|TRBJ1-6|once|TRBV6-5|13
CASKLVYNSPLHF
TGTGCCAGCAAGCTTGTTTATAATTCACCCCTCCACTTT
>.|TRBJ1-5|.|TRBV6-1|15
CASSEVQGVRQPQHF
TGTGCCAGCAGTGAAGTGCAAGGGGTTCGTCAGCCCCAGCATTTT
>TRBD2|TRBJ2-1|many|TRBV5-1|13
CASSGGGYNEQFF
TGCGCCAGCAGCGGGGGGGGATATAATGAGCAGTTCTTC
>.|TRBJ2-5|few|TRBV6-2/TRBV6-3|17
CATADGTGLITQETQYF
TGTGCCACCGCTGACGGTACGGGGTTGATCACCCAAGAGACCCAGTACTTC
>.|TRBJ2-1|.|TRBV14|16
CASSNGLGLSNYEQFF
TGTGCCAGCAGCAACGGGCTGGGGCTCTCGAATTATGAGCAGTTCTTC
>.|TRBJ2-2|.|TRBV25-1|13
CASGREHTGELFF
TGTGCCAGCGGTAGGGAACACACCGGGGAGCTGTTTTTT
>.|TRBJ1-2|.|TRBV29-1|11
CSVGEEYGYTF
TGCAGCGTTGGAGAAGAGTATGGCTACACCTTC
>TRBD2|TRBJ2-5|few|TRBV18|15
CASSLLGGALETQYF
TGTGCCAGCTCACTACTCGGGGGGGCCCTAGAGACCCAGTACTTC
>TRBD1|TRBJ1-6|.|TRBV6-5|14
CASSRRTGLSPLHF
TGTGCCAGCAGCCGCCGGACAGGGCTCTCGCCCCTCCACTTT
>TRBD1|TRBJ1-5|.|TRBV6-1|14
CASTGTGGWQPQHF
TGTGCCAGCACCGGGACAGGGGGCTGGCAGCCCCAGCATTTT
>TRBD1|TRBJ1-2|few|TRBV10-3|13
CAISEGQGNGYTF
TGTGCCATCAGTGAGGGACAGGGCAATGGCTACACCTTC
>.|TRBJ1-2|many|TRBV7-3|13
CASSPKTGRGYTF
TGTGCCAGCAGCCCCAAGACAGGACGGGGCTACACCTTC
>TRBD1|TRBJ1-4|.|TRBV6-2/TRBV6-3|16
CATQPGQPATNEKLFF
TGTGCCACCCAACCGGGACAGCCTGCAACTAATGAAAAACTGTTTTTT
>TRBD2|TRBJ2-7|many|TRBV7-6|15
CASSLGASGVSEQYF
TGTGCCAGCAGCTTAGGGGCTAGCGGGGTCTCCGAGCAGTACTTC
>TRBD1|TRBJ2-2|.|TRBV5-1|16
CASSLARDSPSGELFF
TGCGCCAGCAGCTTGGCCCGGGACAGCCCTTCCGGGGAGCTGTTTTTT
>.|TRBJ2-1|few|TRBV5-6|15
CASSLEGQPYNEQFF
TGTGCCAGCAGCTTGGAGGGACAACCTTACAATGAGCAGTTCTTC
>TRBD1|TRBJ1-5|few|TRBV12-3/TRBV12-4|14
CASISMRGTGVQHF
TGTGCCAGCATCTCTATGCGAGGGACAGGGGTTCAGCATTTT
>.|TRBJ2-5|.|TRBV29-1|14
CSVPEGQGQETQYF
TGCAGCGTTCCAGAGGGGCAGGGACAAGAGACCCAGTACTTC
>.|TRBJ1-6|.|TRBV20-1|13
CSARPRRVSPLHF
TGCAGTGCTAGACCCAGGAGGGTTTCACCCCTCCACTTT
>TRBD2|TRBJ2-3|few|TRBV29-1|14
CSVPQRGGPDTQYF
TGCAGCGTTCCCCAGCGGGGGGGCCCAGATACGCAGTATTTT
>.|TRBJ1-5|few|TRBV6-6|14
CASSVQGGNQPQHF
TGTGCCAGCAGCGTCCAGGGCGGCAATCAGCCCCAGCATTTT
>TRBD2|TRBJ2-1|.|TRBV5-1|15
CASRPGGAEYNEQFF
TGCGCCAGCCGACCGGGGGGGGCGGAATACAATGAGCAGTTCTTC
>TRBD1|TRBJ2-5|once|TRBV25-1|14
CASSGDRGGETQYF
TGTGCCAGCAGTGGTGACAGGGGCGGGGAGACCCAGTACTTC
>.|TRBJ2-5|.|TRBV5-1|14
CASSLEGVPETQYF
TGCGCCAGCAGCTTGGAGGGGGTCCCGGAGACCCAGTACTTC
>.|TRBJ2-7|.|TRBV6-5|16
CASSPKWRDISYEQYF
TGTGCCAGCAGTCCTAAATGGCGGGACATCTCCTACGAGCAGTACTTC
>TRBD1|TRBJ2-1|many|TRBV7-8|12
CASGSGGGEQFF
TGTGCCAGCGGATCAGGGGGCGGTGAGCAGTTCTTC
>.|TRBJ2-1|few|TRBV6-1|15
CASSLDGAAYNEQFF
TGTGCCAGCAGCCTCGATGGGGCCGCCTACAATGAGCAGTTCTTC
>.|TRBJ2-2|.|TRBV12-3/TRBV12-4|15
CASSSTIYDTGELFF
TGTGCCAGCAGTTCGACAATTTATGACACCGGGGAGCTGTTTTTT
>.|TRBJ2-1|few|TRBV7-6|13
CASSLAYNDGQFF
TGTGCCAGCAGCTTAGCCTACAATGACGGGCAGTTCTTC
>TRBD1|TRBJ2-5|few|TRBV28|14
CASSVIQGAQTQYF
TGTGCCAGCAGTGTCATCCAGGGGGCCCAGACCCAGTACTTC
>TRBD1|TRBJ1-6|.|TRBV9|14
CASSARGTVAPLHF
TGTGCCAGCAGCGCGAGGGGGACAGTGGCACCCCTCCACTTT
>TRBD2|TRBJ2-5|.|TRBV5-6|14
CASSPRTSEETQYF
TGTGCCAGCAGCCCGAGGACTAGCGAGGAGACCCAGTACTTC
>TRBD1|TRBJ1-2|.|TRBV6-1|14
CASSGNRGNYGYTF
TGTGCCAGCAGTGGGAACAGGGGAAACTATGGCTACACCTTC
>TRBD1|TRBJ1-2|.|TRBV10-3|13
CAISRGQGSGYTF
TGTGCCATCAGCCGCGGACAGGGAAGTGGCTACACCTTC
>.|TRBJ1-2|medium-sized|TRBV7-2|14
CASSPGLGLYGYTF
TGTGCCAGCAGCCCAGGCTTGGGGCTCTATGGCTACACCTTC
>TRBD2|TRBJ2-3|.|TRBV7-6|17
CASSLHLSGGSTDTQYF
TGTGCCAGCAGCTTACACCTTAGCGGGGGTAGCACAGATACGCAGTATTTT
>.|TRBJ1-1|many|TRBV6-5|16
CASCPYLQFMNTEAFF
TGTGCCAGCTGCCCTTATCTACAGTTCATGAACACTGAAGCTTTCTTT
>.|TRBJ2-3|.|TRBV6-6|13
CASRRDPPDTQYF
TGTGCCAGCAGACGTGACCCGCCGGATACGCAGTATTTT
>.|TRBJ2-5|few|TRBV12-5|12
CASGYSGETQYF
TGTGCTAGTGGTTATAGCGGAGAGACCCAGTACTTC
>TRBD1|TRBJ1-1|few|TRBV18|14
CASSAGTEYTEAFF
TGTGCCAGCTCAGCCGGGACAGAGTACACTGAAGCTTTCTTT
>.|TRBJ2-5|many|TRBV7-8|15
CASSLWQGEGETQYF
TGTGCCAGCAGCTTATGGCAGGGTGAGGGAGAGACCCAGTACTTC
>TRBD2|TRBJ2-3|.|TRBV5-1|16
CASSLVAAGGTDTQYF
TGCGCCAGCAGCTTAGTAGCAGCGGGGGGCACAGATACGCAGTATTTT
>TRBD1|TRBJ2-7|few|TRBV7-9|14
CASSSLTGIHEQYF
TGTGCCAGCAGCTCACTGACAGGGATCCACGAGCAGTACTTC
>.|TRBJ1-2|.|TRBV3-1|14
CASSPTGPSYGYTF
TGTGCCAGCAGCCCAACCGGCCCGTCGTATGGCTACACCTTC
>TRBD1|TRBJ1-6|.|TRBV12-3/TRBV12-4|15
CASRTGDRGNSPLHF
TGTGCCAGCCGAACGGGGGACAGGGGTAATTCACCCCTCCACTTT
>.|TRBJ1-1|.|TRBV24-1|12
CATSSKDTEAFF
TGTGCCACCAGCAGTAAGGACACTGAAGCTTTCTTT
>.|TRBJ1-2|.|TRBV7-9|11
CASSLRTSYTF
TGTGCCAGCAGCCTGCGGACTTCCTACACCTTC
>.|TRBJ1-3|once|TRBV20-1|13
CSASAQGRNTIYF
TGCAGTGCTAGTGCTCAGGGAAGAAACACCATATATTTT
>.|TRBJ2-5|many|TRBV5-1|15
CASSLVGGYQETQYF
TGCGCCAGCAGCTTGGTCGGAGGGTACCAAGAGACCCAGTACTTC
>.|TRBJ2-1|.|TRBV7-9|15
CASSLDQGSHNEQFF
TGTGCCAGCAGCTTAGACCAGGGAAGTCACAATGAGCAGTTCTTC
>.|TRBJ1-6|few|TRBV9|13
CASSVEVGSPLHF
TGTGCCAGCAGCGTAGAGGTGGGGTCACCCCTCCACTTT
>.|TRBJ2-1|many|TRBV20-1|11
CSARQYNEQFF
TGCAGTGCTAGACAATACAATGAGCAGTTCTTC
>TRBD2|TRBJ2-5|.|TRBV9|15
CASSVDIGGEETQYF
TGTGCCAGCAGCGTAGACATCGGGGGGGAAGAGACCCAGTACTTC